The 11 T cell receptor beta chains given below trace back to one sample, sequenced in a study of shared clonotypes between healthy human individuals. Sequenced by immunoSEQ multiplex PCR; TCRdb stores in-frame clones only, minus some. This table has some 2,500,000 clones, more than 85% appearing once. The sample taken for sequencing was naive CD4+ T cells from PBMCs. Subset meaning: CD45RA+ positively selected. The receptors were sampled from a man aged 18 to 29 in good health. Some clones in this sample may be carry-over from other donors' samples.

The V call is TRBV4-1, the J call TRBJ1-2; a weak D match, TRBD1 (5 bases). V lost 6 bases to trimming and J lost 4 bases, with 12 bases between them. Germline values: CDR1 MGHRA, CDR2 YSYEKL. This CDR3 region has 13 residues. The DNA for the CDR3 is TGCGCCAGCAGGGGGATGGGGACCTATGGCTACACCTTC. This translates into CASRGMGTYGYTF.

This chain joins TRBV7-8 and TRBJ2-1, with D possibly matching TRBD1 (6 bases). CDR1 SGHVS and CDR2 FQNEAQ come from the germline V gene. V lost 3 bases and J 2 bases, leaving 11 bases between the germline ends. The CDR3 is 15 residues long. In DNA, the CDR3 is TGTGCCAGCAGCTTCTACAGGGTTCCCTACAATGAGCAGTTCTTC. Translated, it gives CASSFYRVPYNEQFF.

This clone was picked up a small number of times. The gene calls are TRBV28 and TRBJ1-4; 9 positions match TRBD1. The J segment lost 6 bases and the V segment lost 4 bases, leaving 3 bases of the junction unmatched. The germline gives CDR1 MDHEN, CDR2 SYDVKM. The CDR3 consists of 14 residues. The CDR3 here is CASSSTGGYEKLFF. In DNA form, the CDR3 reads TGTGCCAGCAGTTCAACAGGGGGCTATGAAAAACTGTTTTTT. The entire variable domain, with the rest obtained from reference TRBV28 and TRBJ1-4, is as follows: DVKVTQSSRYLVKRTGEKVFLECVQDMDHENMFWYRQDPGLGLRLIYFSYDVKMKEKGDIPEGYSVSREKKERFSLILESASTNQTSMYLCASSSTGGYEKLFFGSGTQLSVL.

The rearrangement links TRBV7-2 to TRBJ2-3; D gene ambiguous. Trimming pared 0 bases from V and 2 bases from J, leaving 9 bases between. Germline CDR1 is SGHTA and CDR2 is FQGNSA. The CDR3 covers 15 residues. CDR3 protein: CASSLARQYTDTQYF. The CDR3 DNA is TGTGCCAGCAGCTTAGCGAGGCAGTACACAGATACGCAGTATTTT.

As for this clone: The sample has other DNA sequences that encode this CDR3 too. The chain uses TRBV5-1 and TRBJ2-7, with 7 bases identical to TRBD2. With 5 bases clipped from V and 1 base from J, the junction kept 6 bases outside the gene matches. CDR1 is SGHRS and CDR2 is YFSETQ in the germline V gene. CDR3 length equals 14 residues. CDR3 in amino acids: CASSSTGGSYEQYF. Here the CDR3 DNA reads TGCGCCAGCAGTTCGACGGGAGGTTCCTACGAGCAGTACTTC.

In the case of this clone: One junction end does not reproduce the germline sequence, and a read error may be involved. The chain joins TRBV5-1 to TRBJ2-7, with D perhaps matching TRBD2 (6 bases). Germline V gene sequence: CDR1 SGHRS, CDR2 YFSETQ. The CDR3 contains 14 residues. The CDR3 protein is CASSLGGPGETQNF. The CDR3 DNA follows: TGCGCCAGCAGCTTGGGGGGACCGGGGGAAACCCAAAACTTC.

Concerning this clone: Within the sample, other DNA sequences also encode this same CDR3. The chain carries TRBV9 and TRBJ2-2; D gene uncertain. V was trimmed by 1 base and J by 3 bases, leaving 4 bases between them. This CDR3 is 13 amino acids long. CDR1 is SGDLS, CDR2 YYNGEE, per germline. The CDR3 DNA sequence: TGTGCCAGCAGCGTACGAGACACCGGGGAGCTGTTTTTT. It encodes CASSVRDTGELFF.

CDR3 DNA sequence: TGTGCCCGGGGACAGGCTGACTATGGCTACACCTTC. Its translation is CARGQADYGYTF. The chain joins TRBV30 to TRBJ1-2, with 8 bases aligning to TRBD1. The CDR3 sequence is 12 residues long. The germline CDR1 and CDR2 sequences are GTSNPN and SVGIG (reference sequence). The V segment lost 8 bases and the J segment 3 bases; nucleotides outside the gene matches: 5.

The rearrangement joins TRBV28 to TRBJ1-1; 7 nucleotides align to TRBD1. V was pared by 4 bases and J by 7 bases, with 9 bases of the junction left unmatched. Germline lookup yields CDR1 MDHEN and CDR2 SYDVKM. CDR3 length equals 14 residues. In nucleotides, the CDR3 is TGTGCCAGCAGTTCCCAACAGGGGAGATATGAAGCTTTCTTT. Protein product: CASSSQQGRYEAFF.

With respect to this clone: The same CDR3 arises from other DNA sequences in this sample as well. This sequence joins TRBV18 and TRBJ2-7; the D call may be TRBD1 or TRBD2 (5 bases each). CDR3 length: 15 residues. Germline V gene data show CDR1 as KGHSH and CDR2 as LQKENI. V lost 0 bases to trimming and J lost 4 bases, with 13 bases between them. DNA for the CDR3: TGTGCCAGCTCACCACCGAGAGGGGATACTTACGAGCAGTACTTC. Residues: CASSPPRGDTYEQYF.

The chain has TRBV9 and TRBJ2-5; D is unclear. This CDR3 region has 14 residues. V was pared by 3 bases and J by 5 bases, with 14 bases between. Germline V gene sequence: CDR1 SGDLS, CDR2 YYNGEE. CDR3 sequence (DNA): TGTGCCAGCAGCGACCGTTGGCAGGAGGAGACCCAGTACTTC. It codes for CASSDRWQEETQYF.